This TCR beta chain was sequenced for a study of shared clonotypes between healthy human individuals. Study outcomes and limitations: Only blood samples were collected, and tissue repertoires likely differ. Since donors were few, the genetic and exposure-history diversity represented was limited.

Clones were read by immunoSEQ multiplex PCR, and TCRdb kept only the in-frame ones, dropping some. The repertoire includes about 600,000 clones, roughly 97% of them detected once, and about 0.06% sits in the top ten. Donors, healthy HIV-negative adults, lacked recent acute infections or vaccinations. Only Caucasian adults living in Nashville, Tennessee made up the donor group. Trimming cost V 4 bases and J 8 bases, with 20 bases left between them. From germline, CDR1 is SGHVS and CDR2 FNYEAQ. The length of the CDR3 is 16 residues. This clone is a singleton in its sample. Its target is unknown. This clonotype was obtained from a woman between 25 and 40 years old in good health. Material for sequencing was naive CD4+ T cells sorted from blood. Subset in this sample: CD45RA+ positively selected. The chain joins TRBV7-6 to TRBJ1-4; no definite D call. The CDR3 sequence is CASSSNTRTPGEKLFF. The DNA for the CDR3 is TGTGCCAGCAGCTCCAATACGAGGACGCCGGGCGAAAAACTGTTTTTT. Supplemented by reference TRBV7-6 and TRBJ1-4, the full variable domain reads GAGVSQSPRYKVTKRGQDVALRCDPISGHVSLYWYRQALGQGPEFLTYFNYEAQQDKSGLPNDRFSAERPEGSISTLTIQRTEQRDSAMYRCASSSNTRTPGEKLFFGSGTQLSVL.